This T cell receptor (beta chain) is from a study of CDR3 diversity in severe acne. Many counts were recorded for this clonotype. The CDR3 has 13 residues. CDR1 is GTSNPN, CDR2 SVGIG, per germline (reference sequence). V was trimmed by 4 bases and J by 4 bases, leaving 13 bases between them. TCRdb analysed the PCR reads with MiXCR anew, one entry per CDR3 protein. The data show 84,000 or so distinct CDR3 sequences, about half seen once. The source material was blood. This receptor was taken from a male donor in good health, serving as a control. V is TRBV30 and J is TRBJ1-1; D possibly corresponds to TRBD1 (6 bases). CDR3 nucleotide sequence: TGTGCCTGGACGACAGGAGTTGTCACTGAAGCTTTCTTT. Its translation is CAWTTGVVTEAFF.